This is a list of T cell receptor beta chains from one sample in a study of HIV-infected patients and healthy controls. Each CDR3 protein gets one entry after TCRdb re-called the 5' RACE reads with MiXCR. The sample has about 19,000 distinct CDR3 sequences; over 7% are singletons. The sample was blood. The receptors were sampled from an adult in good health. Both conserved end residues are part of each CDR3.

V: TRBV28
J: TRBJ2-3
CDR3: CASSLGTRTSGGTDTQYF

V: TRBV30
J: TRBJ2-5
CDR3: CAWSIGVVETQYF

V: TRBV20-1
J: TRBJ2-3
CDR3: CSARDGVDTQYF

V: TRBV4-1
J: TRBJ2-1
CDR3: CASSQDPVNEQFF

V: TRBV5-1
J: TRBJ2-3
CDR3: CASSLIGGSDTQYF

V: TRBV11-2
J: TRBJ2-3
CDR3: CASSLVGEDTQYF

V: TRBV28
J: TRBJ2-7
CDR3: CASSTSGTSREQYF

V: TRBV20-1
J: TRBJ2-5
CDR3: CSARDPLAGEAQYF

V: TRBV3-1
J: TRBJ1-5
CDR3: CASSHRDQPQHF

V: TRBV6-4
J: TRBJ2-3
CDR3: CASSASGGATDTQYF

V: TRBV11-2
J: TRBJ2-7
CDR3: CASSLGLAEGYEQYF

V: TRBV18
J: TRBJ1-2
CDR3: CASSPRGGLSDYGYTF

V: TRBV11-1
J: TRBJ1-2
CDR3: CASSLEDRDINYGYTF

V: TRBV20-1
J: TRBJ2-7
CDR3: CSNEGPRSYEQYF

V: TRBV7-2
J: TRBJ2-7
CDR3: CASSLAPSRDYEQYF

V: TRBV6-4
J: TRBJ2-3
CDR3: CASSELAGSTDTQYF

V: TRBV20-1
J: TRBJ1-1
CDR3: CSRDGTLNTEAFF

V: TRBV5-6
J: TRBJ2-5
CDR3: CASSLVLGGQGNQETQYF

V: TRBV19
J: TRBJ2-4
CDR3: CASSGSMRGSGGRNIQYF

V: TRBV5-1
J: TRBJ2-1
CDR3: CASSGGGAYNEQFF